The source of this TCR beta chain is a study of T cell responses to AZD1222 COVID-19 vaccine. Study-level results: CD4 TCRs associated with vaccination spanned spike, dominating at 160-218 and 743-854. Among spike-specific TCRs, nearly half reportedly target unmutated variant regions. Only after the peak T cell response were repertoires sampled. The sample set comprised mostly white British donors with more females, and clonal diversity was possibly underestimated.

The repertoire was sequenced with immunoSEQ multiplex PCR; TCRdb's copy has only in-frame clones and lacks some. The sample contains about 120,000 clones, around 92% of which appear only once. The CDR3 consists of 13 residues. V was shortened by 1 base and J by 1 base, with 7 bases between the two germline ends. The germline V gene has CDR1 GTSNPN and CDR2 SVGIG (reference sequence). Turning to this clone: Antigen unknown.

This TCR was sampled from an adult in good health. Material: peripheral blood, obtained on day 0 of AZD1222 vaccination. The chain is built from TRBV30 and TRBJ1-1, with a tentative D call TRBD1 (5 bases). The CDR3, as DNA: TGTGCCTGGAGTGCCCAGGGGAACACTGAAGCTTTCTTT. Protein sequence: CAWSAQGNTEAFF.